A single sample gave rise to the 8 T cell receptor beta chains below, sequenced in a study of shared clonotypes between healthy human individuals. The protocol was immunoSEQ multiplex PCR, while the TCRdb copy is restricted to in-frame clones and leaves out a portion. The table shows approximately 100,000 clones, with roughly two thirds occurring only once. The material sequenced was memory CD8+ T cells sorted from blood. Subset of the sample: CD45RO+ cells pooled with CCR7-negative TemRA cells. The receptors derive from a woman in her 30s in good health.

The rearrangement joins TRBV30 to TRBJ1-1; TRBD1 aligns across 8 bases. V lost 1 base and J lost 6; bases outside the gene matches: 4. The CDR3 consists of 13 residues. Per germline, CDR1 GTSNPN and CDR2 SVGIG (reference sequence). CDR3 coding DNA: TGTGCCTGGAGTGGGGACAGGTTGGCTGAAGCTTTCTTT. Translation: CAWSGDRLAEAFF.

The V call is TRBV7-6, the J call TRBJ2-2, with D hard to call. The CDR3 contains 15 residues. Germline values: CDR1 SGHVS, CDR2 FNYEAQ. V was shortened by 1 base and J by 7 bases, with 13 bases between the two germline ends. The DNA of the CDR3 is TGTGCCAGCAGCTTAGTCGGTCAGCGATTCGGGGAGCTGTTTTTT. This encodes CASSLVGQRFGELFF.

The chain recombines TRBV5-3 with TRBJ1-2; D remains ambiguous. TRBV5-3 is treated as an ORF (open reading frame) with a function not yet certain. V was pared by 8 bases and J by 3 bases, with 14 bases between. The CDR3 is made up of 13 amino acids. The CDR3 coding sequence is TGTGCCAGCAGCCAAGGCGCGGACTATGGCTACACCTTC. Encoded protein: CASSQGADYGYTF.

This sequence joins TRBV5-1 and TRBJ2-7; 11 bases are a match to TRBD2. Losses at the gene ends were 4 bases for V and 0 bases for J; bases not matched to a gene: 6. Germline V gene sequence: CDR1 SGHRS, CDR2 YFSETQ. The CDR3 is 16 amino acids. CDR3 DNA sequence: TGCGCCAGCAGCCGAACCGGGACTAGCGGCTCCTACGAGCAGTACTTC. Encoded protein: CASSRTGTSGSYEQYF. The full variable domain, its missing parts supplied by reference TRBV5-1 and TRBJ2-7, is KAGVTQTPRYLIKTRGQQVTLSCSPISGHRSVSWYQQTPGQGLQFLFEYFSETQRNKGNFPGRFSGRQFSNSRSEMNVSTLELGDSALYLCASSRTGTSGSYEQYFGPGTRLTVT.

This clone has a count of ten or more. V and J are TRBV7-9 and TRBJ2-1; no definite D call. The CDR3 is made up of 14 amino acids. The ends were cut back, 6 bases at V and 5 bases at J, with 14 bases in the middle. Looked up from germline, CDR1 is SEHNR and CDR2 is FQNEAQ (reference sequence). The CDR3 reads CASRFLVEDNEQFF. CDR3 DNA: TGTGCCAGCAGATTTCTAGTGGAAGACAATGAGCAGTTCTTC.

The chain employs TRBV29-1 and TRBJ2-2; TRBD2 matches at 7 bases. The CDR3 runs to 15 residues. Germline loops: CDR1 SQVTM, CDR2 ANQGSEA. V was clipped by 5 bases and J by 7 bases; unmatched bases: 13. For the CDR3, the DNA is TGCAGCGTTCGGTGGGAGGGAATTGATGTCGGGGAGCTGTTTTTT. The encoded protein is CSVRWEGIDVGELFF.

This clone was recorded only once. The rearrangement links TRBV19 to TRBJ1-1; no clear D. CDR3 size: 14 residues. Per germline, CDR1 LNHDA and CDR2 SQIVND (reference sequence). V lost 3 bases to trimming and J lost 0 bases, with 8 bases between them. CDR3 in DNA: TGTGCCAGTAGTATTTCTATAATGAACACTGAAGCTTTCTTT. This sequence encodes CASSISIMNTEAFF. Using reference TRBV19 and TRBJ1-1 for the parts outside the CDR3, the full variable domain is DGGITQSPKYLFRKEGQNVTLSCEQNLNHDAMYWYRQDPGQGLRLIYYSQIVNDFQKGDIAEGYSVSREKKESFPLTVTSAQKNPTAFYLCASSISIMNTEAFFGQGTRLTVV.

This chain links TRBV25-1 with TRBJ2-3; 7 bases are shared with TRBD2. In germline, CDR1 is MGHDK, CDR2 SYGVNS. This CDR3 is 17 amino acids long. V shed 4 bases and J 3 bases; nucleotides not matched to a gene: 13. The CDR3 sequence: CASSAGQGGSVTDTQYF. In DNA, the CDR3 is TGTGCCAGCAGTGCGGGGCAGGGCGGGAGTGTAACAGATACGCAGTATTTT. Complete variable domain (other parts from reference TRBV25-1 and TRBJ2-3): EADIYQTPRYLVIGTGKKITLECSQTMGHDKMYWYQQDPGMELHLIHYSYGVNSTEKGDLSSESTVSRIRTEHFPLTLESARPSHTSQYLCASSAGQGGSVTDTQYFGPGTRLTVL.